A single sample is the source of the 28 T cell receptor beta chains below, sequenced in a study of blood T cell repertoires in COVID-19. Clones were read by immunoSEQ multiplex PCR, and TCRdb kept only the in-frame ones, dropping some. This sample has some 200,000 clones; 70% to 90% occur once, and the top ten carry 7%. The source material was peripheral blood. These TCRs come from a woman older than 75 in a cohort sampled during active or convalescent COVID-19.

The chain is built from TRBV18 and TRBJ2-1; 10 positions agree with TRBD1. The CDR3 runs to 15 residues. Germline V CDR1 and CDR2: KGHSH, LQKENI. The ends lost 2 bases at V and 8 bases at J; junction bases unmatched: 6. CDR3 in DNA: TGTGCCAGCTCACCAGTGGGACAGGGGAAACATGAGCAGTTCTTC. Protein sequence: CASSPVGQGKHEQFF.

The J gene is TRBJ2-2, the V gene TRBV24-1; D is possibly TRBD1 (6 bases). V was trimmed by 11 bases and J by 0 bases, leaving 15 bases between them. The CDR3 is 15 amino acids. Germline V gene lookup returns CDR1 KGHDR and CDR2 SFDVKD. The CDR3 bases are TGTGCCATCTCGATACGGACAGCGAACACCGGGGAGCTGTTTTTT. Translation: CAISIRTANTGELFF.

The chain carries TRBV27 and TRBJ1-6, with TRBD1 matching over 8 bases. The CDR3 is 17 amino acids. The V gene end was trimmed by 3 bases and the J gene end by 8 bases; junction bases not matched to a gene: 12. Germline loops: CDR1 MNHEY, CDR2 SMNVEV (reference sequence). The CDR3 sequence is CASSLGLDREKDSPLHF. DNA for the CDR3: TGTGCCAGCAGTTTGGGATTGGACAGGGAAAAGGATTCACCCCTCCACTTT.

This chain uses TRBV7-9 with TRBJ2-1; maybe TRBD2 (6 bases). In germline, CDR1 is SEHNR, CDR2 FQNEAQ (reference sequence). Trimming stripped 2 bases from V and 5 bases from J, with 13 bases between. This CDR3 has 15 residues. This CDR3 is CASSLWEDINNEQFF. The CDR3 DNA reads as TGTGCCAGCAGCTTATGGGAGGACATAAACAATGAGCAGTTCTTC.

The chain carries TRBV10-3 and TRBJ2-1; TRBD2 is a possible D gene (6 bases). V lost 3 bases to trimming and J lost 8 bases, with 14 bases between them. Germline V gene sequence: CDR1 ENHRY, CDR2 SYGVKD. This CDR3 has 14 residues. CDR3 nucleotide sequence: TGTGCCATCAGTGATACTAGCCTCCGTGATGAGCAGTTCTTC. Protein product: CAISDTSLRDEQFF.

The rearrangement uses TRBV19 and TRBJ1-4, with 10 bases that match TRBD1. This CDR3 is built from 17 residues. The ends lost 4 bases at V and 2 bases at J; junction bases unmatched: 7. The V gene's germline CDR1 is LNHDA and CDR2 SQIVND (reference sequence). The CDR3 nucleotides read TGTGCCAGTAGTACTCGACAGGGGGCAGTCACTAATGAAAAACTGTTTTTT. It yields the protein CASSTRQGAVTNEKLFF.

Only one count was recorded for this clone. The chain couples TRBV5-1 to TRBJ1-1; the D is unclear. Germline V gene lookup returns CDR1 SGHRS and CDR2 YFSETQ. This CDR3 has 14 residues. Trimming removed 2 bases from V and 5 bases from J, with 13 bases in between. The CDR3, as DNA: TGCGCCAGCAGCTTTGGACCCGGAGGAACTGAAGCTTTCTTT. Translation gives CASSFGPGGTEAFF.

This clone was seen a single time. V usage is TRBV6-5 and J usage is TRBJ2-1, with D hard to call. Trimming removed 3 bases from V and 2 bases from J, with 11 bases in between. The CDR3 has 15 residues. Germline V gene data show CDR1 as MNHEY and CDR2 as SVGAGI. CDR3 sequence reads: CASSYGTEPYNEQFF. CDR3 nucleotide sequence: TGTGCCAGCAGTTATGGCACCGAACCCTACAATGAGCAGTTCTTC.

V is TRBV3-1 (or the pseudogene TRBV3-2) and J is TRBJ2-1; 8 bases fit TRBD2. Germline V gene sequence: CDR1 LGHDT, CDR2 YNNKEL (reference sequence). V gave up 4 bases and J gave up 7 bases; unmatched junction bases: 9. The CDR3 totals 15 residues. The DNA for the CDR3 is TGTGCCAGCAGCCTGCCGGGACTAGTGATGAATGAGCAGTTCTTC. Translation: CASSLPGLVMNEQFF.

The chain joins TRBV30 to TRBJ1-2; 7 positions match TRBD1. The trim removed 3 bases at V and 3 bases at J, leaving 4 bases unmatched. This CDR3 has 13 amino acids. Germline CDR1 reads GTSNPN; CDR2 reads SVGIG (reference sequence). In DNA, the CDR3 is TGTGCCTGGAGCCAACAGGGGCACTATGGCTACACCTTC. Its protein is CAWSQQGHYGYTF.

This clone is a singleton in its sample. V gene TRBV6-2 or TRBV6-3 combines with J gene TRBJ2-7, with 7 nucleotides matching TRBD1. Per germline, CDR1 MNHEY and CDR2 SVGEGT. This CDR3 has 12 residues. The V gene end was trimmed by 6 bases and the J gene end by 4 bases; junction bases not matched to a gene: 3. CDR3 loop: CASSRDSYEQYV. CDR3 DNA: TGTGCCAGCAGCCGGGACAGTTACGAGCAGTACGTC.

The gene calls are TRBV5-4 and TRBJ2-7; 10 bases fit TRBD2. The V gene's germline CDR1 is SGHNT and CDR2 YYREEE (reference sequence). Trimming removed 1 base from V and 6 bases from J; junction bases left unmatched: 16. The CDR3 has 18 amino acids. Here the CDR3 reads CASSLRHTSGKFGLEQYV. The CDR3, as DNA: TGTGCCAGCAGCTTGCGGCACACTAGCGGGAAGTTTGGTCTCGAGCAGTACGTC.

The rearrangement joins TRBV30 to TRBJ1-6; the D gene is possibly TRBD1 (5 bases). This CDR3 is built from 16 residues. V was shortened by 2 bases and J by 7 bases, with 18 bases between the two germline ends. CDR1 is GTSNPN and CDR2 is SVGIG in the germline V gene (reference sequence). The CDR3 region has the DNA TGTGCCTGGAGTCCTCCCCAGACAGCCAGAAATTCACCCCTCCACTTT. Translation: CAWSPPQTARNSPLHF.

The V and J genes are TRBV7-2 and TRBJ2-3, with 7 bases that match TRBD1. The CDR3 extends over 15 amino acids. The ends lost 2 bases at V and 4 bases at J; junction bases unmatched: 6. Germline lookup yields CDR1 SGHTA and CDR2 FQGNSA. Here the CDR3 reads CASSLFRGRSDTQYF. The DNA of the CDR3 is TGTGCCAGCAGCTTATTTAGGGGGCGGTCAGATACGCAGTATTTT.

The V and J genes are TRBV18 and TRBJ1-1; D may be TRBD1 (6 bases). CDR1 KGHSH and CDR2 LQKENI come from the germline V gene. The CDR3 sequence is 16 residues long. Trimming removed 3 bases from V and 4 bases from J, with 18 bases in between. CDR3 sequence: CASSPPAGGRGTEAFF. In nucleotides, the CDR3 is TGTGCCAGCTCACCTCCTGCGGGGGGCAGAGGCACTGAAGCTTTCTTT.

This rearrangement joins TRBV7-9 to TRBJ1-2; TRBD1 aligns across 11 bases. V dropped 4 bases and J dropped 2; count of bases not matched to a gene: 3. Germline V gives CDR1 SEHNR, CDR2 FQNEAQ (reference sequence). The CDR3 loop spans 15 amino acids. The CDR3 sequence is CASSWGQGVNYGYTF. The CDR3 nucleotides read TGTGCCAGCAGCTGGGGACAGGGGGTAAACTATGGCTACACCTTC. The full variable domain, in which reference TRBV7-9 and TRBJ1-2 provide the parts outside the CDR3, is DTGVSQNPRHKITKRGQNVTFRCDPISEHNRLYWYRQTLGQGPEFLTYFQNEAQLEKSRLLSDRFSAERPKGSFSTLEIQRTEQGDSAMYLCASSWGQGVNYGYTFGSGTRLTVV.

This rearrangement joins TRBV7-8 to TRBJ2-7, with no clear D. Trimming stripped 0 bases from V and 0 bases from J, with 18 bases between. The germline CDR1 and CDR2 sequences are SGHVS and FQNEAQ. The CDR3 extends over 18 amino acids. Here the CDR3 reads CASSLALIDSLLSYEQYF. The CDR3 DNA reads TGTGCCAGCAGCTTAGCCCTAATCGACTCCCTACTCTCCTACGAGCAGTACTTC.

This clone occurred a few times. The CDR3 bases are TGTGCCAGCAGCCAAGAGGAGACCTCTGGAAACACCATATATTTT. Translating gives CASSQEETSGNTIYF. V is TRBV4-2 and J is TRBJ1-3; the D is unclear. This CDR3 is built from 15 residues. The germline V gene encodes CDR1 LGHNA and CDR2 YNFKEQ. The germline V and J ends were trimmed by 0 bases and 0 bases, with 6 bases remaining between them.

Here the CDR3 reads CASSLAASGGFDTQYF. DNA of the CDR3: TGTGCCAGCAGCTTGGCGGCTAGCGGGGGGTTTGATACGCAGTATTTT. This sequence joins TRBV5-5 and TRBJ2-3; 11 positions match TRBD2. The CDR3 has 16 residues. After removal of 0 bases from V and 6 bases from J, the junction contained 6 bases not matched to a gene. Per the germline V gene, CDR1 is SGHKS and CDR2 is YYEKEE (reference sequence).

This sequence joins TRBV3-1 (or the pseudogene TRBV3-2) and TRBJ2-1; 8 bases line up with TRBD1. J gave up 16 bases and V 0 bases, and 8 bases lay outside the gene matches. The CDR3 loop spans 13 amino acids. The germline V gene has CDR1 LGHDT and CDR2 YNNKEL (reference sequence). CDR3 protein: CASSQDRLGQVFF. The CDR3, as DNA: TGTGCCAGCAGCCAAGATCGGCTGGGACAGGTATTCTTC.

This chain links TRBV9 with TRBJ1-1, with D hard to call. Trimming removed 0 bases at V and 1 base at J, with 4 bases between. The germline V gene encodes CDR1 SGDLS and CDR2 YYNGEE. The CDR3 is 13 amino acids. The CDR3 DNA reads TGTGCCAGCAGCGTAGCAGGGAACACTGAAGCTTTCTTT. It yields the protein CASSVAGNTEAFF.

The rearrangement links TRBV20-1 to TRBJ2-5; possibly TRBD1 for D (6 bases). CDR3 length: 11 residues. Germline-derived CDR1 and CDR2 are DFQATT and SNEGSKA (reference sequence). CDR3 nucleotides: TGCAGGCCGAGGGGGCAAGAGACCCAGTACTTC. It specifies CRPRGQETQYF.

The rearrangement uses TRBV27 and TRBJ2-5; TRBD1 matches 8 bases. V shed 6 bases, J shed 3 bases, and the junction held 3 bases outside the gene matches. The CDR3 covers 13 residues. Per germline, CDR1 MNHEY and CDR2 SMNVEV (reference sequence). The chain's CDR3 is CASRLTGEETQYF. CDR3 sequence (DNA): TGTGCCAGCAGACTGACAGGGGAAGAGACCCAGTACTTC.

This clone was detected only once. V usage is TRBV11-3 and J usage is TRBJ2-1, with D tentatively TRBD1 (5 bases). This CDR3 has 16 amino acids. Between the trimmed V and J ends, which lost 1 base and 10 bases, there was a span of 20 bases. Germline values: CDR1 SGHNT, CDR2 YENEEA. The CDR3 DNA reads TGTGCCAGCAGCTTAGGTAGGGGCGTCGTGCCTAGGGAGCAGTTCTTC. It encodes CASSLGRGVVPREQFF.

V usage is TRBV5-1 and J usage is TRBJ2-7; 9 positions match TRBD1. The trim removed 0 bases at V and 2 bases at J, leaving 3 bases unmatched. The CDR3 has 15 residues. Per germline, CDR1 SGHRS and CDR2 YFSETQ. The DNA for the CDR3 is TGCGCCAGCAGCTTGGAGGGGACAGGGACCTACGAGCAGTACGTC. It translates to CASSLEGTGTYEQYV.

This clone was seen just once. The chain's CDR3 is CASRPGGRTSPSEGETQYF. As DNA, the CDR3 is TGTGCCAGCCGACCCGGGGGTAGGACTAGTCCCTCCGAGGGAGAGACCCAGTACTTC. V usage is TRBV5-6 and J usage is TRBJ2-5; 7 nucleotides align to TRBD2. The germline V gene has CDR1 SGHDT and CDR2 YYEEEE. J gave up 4 bases and V 7 bases, and 25 bases lay outside the gene matches. The CDR3 is made up of 19 amino acids.

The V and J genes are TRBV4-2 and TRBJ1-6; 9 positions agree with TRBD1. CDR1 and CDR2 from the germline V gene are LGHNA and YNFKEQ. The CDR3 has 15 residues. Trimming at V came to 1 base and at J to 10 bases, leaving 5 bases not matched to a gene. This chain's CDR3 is CASSQAGTGNSPLHF. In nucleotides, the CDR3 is TGTGCCAGCAGCCAAGCTGGGACAGGGAACTCACCCCTCCACTTT.

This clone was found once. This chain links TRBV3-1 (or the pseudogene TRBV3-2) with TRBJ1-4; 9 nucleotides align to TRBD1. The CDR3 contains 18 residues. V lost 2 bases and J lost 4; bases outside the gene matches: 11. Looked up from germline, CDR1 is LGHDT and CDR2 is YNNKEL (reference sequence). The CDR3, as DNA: TGTGCCAGCAGCCAACAGGCTCCAGGGACAGGGCGTAATGAAAAACTGTTTTTT. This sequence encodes CASSQQAPGTGRNEKLFF.